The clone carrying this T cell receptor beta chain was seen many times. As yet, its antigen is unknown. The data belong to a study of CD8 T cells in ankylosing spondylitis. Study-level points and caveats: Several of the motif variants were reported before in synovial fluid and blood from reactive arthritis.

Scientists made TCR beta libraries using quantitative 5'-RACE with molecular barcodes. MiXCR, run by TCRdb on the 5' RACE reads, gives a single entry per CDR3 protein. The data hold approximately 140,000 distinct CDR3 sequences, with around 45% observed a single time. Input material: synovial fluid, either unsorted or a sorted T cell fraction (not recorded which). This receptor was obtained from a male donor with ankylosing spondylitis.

The CDR3 spells CASSLAASASYEQYF. The CDR3 DNA follows: TGTGCCAGCAGCTTAGCGGCTAGCGCATCCTACGAGCAGTACTTC. The V call is TRBV11-2, the J call TRBJ2-7; D may be TRBD2 (6 bases). This CDR3 is built from 15 residues. Germline CDR1 reads SGHAT; CDR2 reads FQNNGV. The ends were cut back, 1 base at V and 1 base at J, with 11 bases in the middle.